The present entry profiles one T cell receptor beta chain with its context. Antigen unknown. Those donating, healthy Caucasian individuals from Russia, were aged 6 to 90. The total RNA that was extracted per sample amounted to at least 5.5 micrograms. Next came a second PCR, run for about 7 to 12 cycles, which used a sample-barcoded 5' primer along with a J-beta primer mix. Each sample provided no less than 3 million CDR3-containing paired-end reads. One entry per CDR3 protein results from TCRdb running MiXCR on the 5' RACE reads. The sample has around 1.7 million distinct CDR3 sequences, 28% seen once. These data belong to a study of blood T cells in healthy people across ages. The study, taken as a whole, reports: Estimates of diversity drawn from one million T cells were considered underestimates.

This CDR3 contains 15 residues. V lost 3 bases, J lost 6 bases, and 7 bases stayed unmatched. Per the germline V gene, CDR1 is SNHLY and CDR2 is FYNNEI. Input material: blood. The rearrangement uses TRBV2 and TRBJ2-1, with TRBD1 identical over 8 bases. This TCR came from a young woman in good health. In DNA form, the CDR3 reads TGTGCCAGCAGTGATTGGGGACAGGAGCCCAATGAGCAGTTCTTC. This sequence encodes CASSDWGQEPNEQFF.